This TCR beta chain was sequenced for a study of blood T cell repertoires in COVID-19. Only in-frame clones appear in the TCRdb table, and some are missing; sequencing was by immunoSEQ multiplex PCR. The table lists approximately 240,000 clones, about 79% of them singletons. V trimming: 8 bases; J trimming: 10 bases; junction bases outside the gene matches: 8. The CDR3 totals 13 residues. Germline assignment: CDR1 SGHDN and CDR2 FVKESK. Sequences were obtained from PBMCs or T cells enriched from blood (not recorded which). The chain uses TRBV14 and TRBJ1-6; 7 bases align to TRBD1. The receptor was derived from a middle-aged woman with acute COVID-19. CDR3 region: CASGGQKGSPLHF. DNA for the CDR3: TGTGCCAGCGGGGGACAGAAAGGCTCACCCCTCCACTTT. The variable domain in full, with the rest retrieved from reference TRBV14 and TRBJ1-6, is EAGVTQFPSHSVIEKGQTVTLRCDPISGHDNLYWYRRVMGKEIKFLLHFVKESKQDESGMPNNRFLAERTGGTYSTLKVQPAELEDSGVYFCASGGQKGSPLHFGNGTRLTVT.